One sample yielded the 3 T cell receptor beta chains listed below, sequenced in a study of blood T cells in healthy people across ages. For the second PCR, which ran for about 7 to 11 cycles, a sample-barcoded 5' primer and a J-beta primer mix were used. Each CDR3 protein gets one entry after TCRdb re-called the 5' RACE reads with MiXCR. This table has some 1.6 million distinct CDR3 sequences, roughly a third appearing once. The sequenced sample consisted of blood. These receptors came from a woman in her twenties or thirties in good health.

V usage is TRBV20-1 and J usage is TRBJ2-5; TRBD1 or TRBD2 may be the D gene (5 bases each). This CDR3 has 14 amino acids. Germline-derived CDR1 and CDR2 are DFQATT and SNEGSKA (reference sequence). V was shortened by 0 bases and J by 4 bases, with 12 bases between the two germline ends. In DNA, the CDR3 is TGCAGTGCTAGAGATATTGGGGGAAGAGAGACCCAGTACTTC. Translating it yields CSARDIGGRETQYF.

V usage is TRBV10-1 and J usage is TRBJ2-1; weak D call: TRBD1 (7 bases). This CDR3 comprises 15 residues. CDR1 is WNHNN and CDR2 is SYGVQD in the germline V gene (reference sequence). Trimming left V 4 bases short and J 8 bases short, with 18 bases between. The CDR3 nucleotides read TGCGCCAGCAGTGCGGCGGGACAGCCAGGGGATGAGCAGTTCTTC. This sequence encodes CASSAAGQPGDEQFF.

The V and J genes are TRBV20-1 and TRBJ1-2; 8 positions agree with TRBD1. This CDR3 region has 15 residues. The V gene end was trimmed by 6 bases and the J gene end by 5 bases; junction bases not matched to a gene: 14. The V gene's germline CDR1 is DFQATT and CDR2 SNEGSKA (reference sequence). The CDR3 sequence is CSAPDRGIIGYGYTF. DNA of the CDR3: TGCAGTGCCCCCGACAGGGGAATCATTGGATATGGCTACACCTTC.